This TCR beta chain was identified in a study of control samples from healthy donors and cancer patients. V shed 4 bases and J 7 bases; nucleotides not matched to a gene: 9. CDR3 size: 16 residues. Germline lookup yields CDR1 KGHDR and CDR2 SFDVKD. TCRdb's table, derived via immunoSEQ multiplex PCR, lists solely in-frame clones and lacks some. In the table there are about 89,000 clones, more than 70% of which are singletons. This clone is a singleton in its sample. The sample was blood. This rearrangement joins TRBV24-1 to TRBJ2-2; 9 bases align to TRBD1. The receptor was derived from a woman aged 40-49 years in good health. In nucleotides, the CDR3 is TGTGCCACCAGTGAACCCGGACAGGGGAGGAGCGGGGAGCTGTTTTTT. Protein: CATSEPGQGRSGELFF.